These 18 T cell receptor beta chains share one sample of origin, sequenced in a study of OX40 agonist ivuxolimab in advanced cancers. Sequenced by immunoSEQ multiplex PCR; TCRdb stores in-frame clones only, minus some. The profile shows approximately 70,000 clones, approximately 89% of them singletons. Source: CD4+ or CD8+ T cells sorted from blood, taken in a trial of the OX40 agonist ivuxolimab. The receptors come from an adult with an advanced solid tumor such as melanoma, head and neck, liver or kidney cancer.

The CDR3 loop reads CASSSPGGGTQYF. DNA for the CDR3: TGTGCCAGCAGCTCGCCGGGGGGAGGGACCCAGTACTTC. The rearrangement joins TRBV7-2 to TRBJ2-5; the match to TRBD2 covers 7 bases. The CDR3 sequence is 13 residues long. In germline, CDR1 is SGHTA, CDR2 FQGNSA. Trimming cost V 4 bases and J 7 bases; bases outside gene matches: 6.

The chain uses TRBV28 and TRBJ1-3; D is uncertain. CDR1 is MDHEN and CDR2 is SYDVKM in the germline V gene. The CDR3 spans 15 residues. The V end lost 3 bases, the J end lost 0 bases, and 9 bases lay between the germline ends. The CDR3 spells CASSFGVISGNTIYF. CDR3 DNA: TGTGCCAGCAGTTTCGGAGTCATCTCTGGAAACACCATATATTTT.

V is TRBV12-5 and J is TRBJ2-2, with D tentatively TRBD1 (6 bases). The CDR3 totals 13 residues. The germline V and J ends were trimmed by 5 bases and 6 bases, with 10 bases remaining between them. The germline V gene encodes CDR1 LGHNT and CDR2 FRNRAP. CDR3 coding DNA: TGTGCTAGTGGTGCGAAGGGGGCCGGGGAGCTGTTTTTT. Translated: CASGAKGAGELFF.

This clone was recorded a few times. The junction and the germline gene differ at one end; a read error may be behind it. The V call is TRBV2, the J call TRBJ2-7; TRBD1 matches at 7 bases. This CDR3 contains 12 residues. Germline V gene data show CDR1 as SNHLY and CDR2 as FYNNEI. The CDR3 DNA is TGTGCCAGCACTGAAGGGGGCCACGAGCAGTACTTC. It is translated as CASTEGGHEQYF.

V usage is TRBV7-8 and J usage is TRBJ2-1; 8 nucleotides agree with TRBD1. V lost 5 bases, J lost 1 base, and 4 bases stayed unmatched. The CDR3 loop spans 15 amino acids. Per germline, CDR1 SGHVS and CDR2 FQNEAQ. CDR3 protein: CASSTTGGSYNEQFF. For the CDR3, the DNA is TGTGCCAGCAGCACTACAGGGGGTTCCTACAATGAGCAGTTCTTC.

The chain couples TRBV16 to TRBJ2-3; 14 nucleotides match TRBD2. Germline V gene data show CDR1 as KGHSY and CDR2 as FQNENV. V gave up 2 bases and J gave up 5 bases; unmatched junction bases: 0. CDR3 size: 15 residues. The CDR3 nucleotides are TGTGCCAGCAGCCAAGGACTAGCGGGGGGAGATACGCAGTATTTT. Its protein is CASSQGLAGGDTQYF.

This sequence joins TRBV5-1 and TRBJ1-3; possibly TRBD1 for D (6 bases). The germline V gene has CDR1 SGHRS and CDR2 YFSETQ. V gave up 4 bases and J gave up 0 bases, with 17 bases separating them. This CDR3 is 17 amino acids long. The DNA for the CDR3 is TGCGCCAGCAGCACCGACGGGGGGCTGAACTCTGGAAACACCATATATTTT. Protein product: CASSTDGGLNSGNTIYF.

The chain carries TRBV28 and TRBJ2-7; unclear D gene. Germline CDR1 and CDR2: MDHEN and SYDVKM. V was shortened by 6 bases and J by 2 bases, with 11 bases between the two germline ends. This CDR3 region has 13 residues. The CDR3 DNA reads TGTGCCAGCAGCTCCCTGGCCCCCTACGAGCAGTACTTC. This translates into CASSSLAPYEQYF.

V gene TRBV23-1 combines with J gene TRBJ2-3; 7 bases fit TRBD2. TRBV23-1 has ORF status, its function being uncertain. V was pared by 4 bases and J by 4 bases, with 14 bases of the junction left unmatched. The CDR3 extends over 17 amino acids. Here the CDR3 reads CASSLTGGTGVADTQYF. The CDR3 DNA reads TGCGCCAGCAGTCTCACCGGGGGGACCGGGGTGGCAGATACGCAGTATTTT.

The chain combines TRBV7-8 with TRBJ1-5; D is unresolved. From germline, CDR1 is SGHVS and CDR2 FQNEAQ. V shed 4 bases and J shed 0 bases, with 4 bases lying between them. The CDR3 is made up of 13 amino acids. CDR3 region: CASSSYSNQPQHF. The CDR3 DNA follows: TGTGCCAGCAGCTCTTATAGCAATCAGCCCCAGCATTTT.

V usage is TRBV5-8 and J usage is TRBJ1-6, with D hard to call. The CDR3 contains 14 residues. Germline V gene lookup returns CDR1 SGHTS and CDR2 YDEGEE. V was clipped by 2 bases and J by 10 bases, with 13 bases between them. CDR3 protein: CASSFWDPGSPLHF. In DNA form, the CDR3 reads TGTGCCAGCAGCTTTTGGGATCCGGGGTCACCCCTCCACTTT. The variable domain in full, completed from reference TRBV5-8 and TRBJ1-6, reads EAGVTQSPTHLIKTRGQQATLRCSPISGHTSVYWYQQALGLGLQFLLWYDEGEERNRGNFPPRFSGRQFPNYSSELNVNALELEDSALYLCASSFWDPGSPLHFGNGTRLTVT.

The J gene is TRBJ2-7, the V gene TRBV19, with 10 nucleotides matching TRBD2. V lost 4 bases to trimming and J lost 3 bases; unmatched junction nucleotides: 3. CDR3 length equals 14 residues. Germline CDR1 is LNHDA and CDR2 is SQIVND (reference sequence). DNA of the CDR3: TGTGCCAGTAGTAGTAGCGGGGGGCGCTACGAGCAGTACTTC. Translated, it gives CASSSSGGRYEQYF.

There are a few counts of this clone. V is TRBV28 and J is TRBJ1-3; no clear D gene. V lost 7 bases and J 4 bases, leaving 11 bases between the germline ends. The CDR3 consists of 13 residues. CDR1 is MDHEN, CDR2 SYDVKM, per germline. CDR3: CASNSWQGNTIYF. CDR3 nucleotide sequence: TGTGCCAGCAATTCGTGGCAGGGAAACACCATATATTTT.

V usage is TRBV11-2 and J usage is TRBJ2-7, with 10 bases that match TRBD1. The CDR3 is 14 amino acids. Losses at the gene ends were 4 bases for V and 4 bases for J; bases not matched to a gene: 4. CDR1 is SGHAT, CDR2 FQNNGV, per germline. Here the CDR3 DNA reads TGTGCCAGCAGCTCTTGGGACAGGGGTTACGAGCAGTACTTC. Its translation is CASSSWDRGYEQYF. Full variable domain (rest looked up from reference TRBV11-2 and TRBJ2-7): EAGVAQSPRYKIIEKRQSVAFWCNPISGHATLYWYQQILGQGPKLLIQFQNNGVVDDSQLPKDRFSAERLKGVDSTLKIQPAKLEDSAVYLCASSSWDRGYEQYFGPGTRLTVT.

This chain links TRBV11-2 with TRBJ2-7; perhaps D is TRBD1 or TRBD2 (5 bases each). Germline CDR1 reads SGHAT; CDR2 reads FQNNGV. The CDR3 is made up of 16 amino acids. The V end was cut by 1 base, the J end by 1 base, with 14 bases between. The CDR3 region has the DNA TGTGCCAGCAGCTTAGGAGGGGCAGCCGGGTCCTACGAGCAGTACTTC. Amino acid sequence: CASSLGGAAGSYEQYF.

J is TRBJ2-1 and V is TRBV5-1, with unresolved D. Trimming removed 3 bases from V and 2 bases from J, with 12 bases in between. The germline V gene encodes CDR1 SGHRS and CDR2 YFSETQ. The CDR3 contains 15 residues. This CDR3 is CASSSQWGTYNEQFF. The CDR3 DNA follows: TGCGCCAGCAGCTCCCAGTGGGGAACCTACAATGAGCAGTTCTTC.

The chain combines TRBV11-2 with TRBJ1-1; D is ambiguous. The CDR3 totals 14 residues. V was clipped by 0 bases and J by 7 bases, with 12 bases between them. Germline V gene data show CDR1 as SGHAT and CDR2 as FQNNGV. This CDR3 is CASSLDRSQIEAFF. In DNA, the CDR3 is TGTGCCAGCAGCTTAGATCGGTCACAGATTGAAGCTTTCTTT.

J is TRBJ1-4 and V is TRBV5-4, with D maybe TRBD1 (5 bases). The CDR3 is made up of 15 amino acids. Looked up from germline, CDR1 is SGHNT and CDR2 is YYREEE (reference sequence). V lost 3 bases and J lost 4, with 13 bases in between. Here the CDR3 reads CASSSTTDYNEKLFF. The CDR3 coding sequence is TGTGCCAGCAGCTCAACGACAGACTATAATGAAAAACTGTTTTTT.